Each of the 18 T cell receptor beta chains below was sequenced from the same sample in a study of siplizumab effects on memory and regulatory T cells (dated by TCRdb to 2018 to 2020). Library prep was done by the immunoSEQ multiplex PCR assay. TCRdb carries this immuneACCESS record with in-frame sequences only. Its versions omit some clonotypes, under half of them owing to an unresolved V gene in the studies checked, with the rest unexplained. The sample data list nearly 85,000 clones, and roughly 87% of these were observed just once. The ten most abundant clones make up approximately 1.5% of the sample. Sequenced: Tregs sorted from blood. The receptors derive from a human donor in good health.

The chain employs TRBV9 and TRBJ2-5, with D uncertain. The CDR3 loop spans 16 amino acids. Germline V CDR1 and CDR2: SGDLS, YYNGEE. V dropped 0 bases and J dropped 5 bases, with 17 bases sitting between them. CDR3 DNA sequence: TGTGCCAGCAGCGTAGGAGGAGCTGGAGTGTACGAGACCCAGTACTTC. Protein sequence: CASSVGGAGVYETQYF. The full variable domain, completed using reference TRBV9 and TRBJ2-5, is DSGVTQTPKHLITATGQRVTLRCSPRSGDLSVYWYQQSLDQGLQFLIQYYNGEERAKGNILERFSAQQFPDLHSELNLSSLELGDSALYFCASSVGGAGVYETQYFGPGTRLLVL.

The CDR3, as DNA: TGTGCCAGCAGCCAAGGGCGAGGGGGGGACACCGGGGAGCTGTTTTTT. It codes for CASSQGRGGDTGELFF. The V gene is TRBV4-2, the J gene TRBJ2-2, with D maybe TRBD2 (7 bases). The germline V and J ends were trimmed by 1 base and 3 bases, with 12 bases remaining between them. Germline CDR1 is LGHNA and CDR2 is YNFKEQ. The CDR3 runs to 16 residues.

The chain has TRBV7-9 and TRBJ2-5; no definite D call. The CDR3 spans 15 residues. Trimming removed 5 bases at V and 4 bases at J, with 17 bases between. Germline loops: CDR1 SEHNR, CDR2 FQNEAQ (reference sequence). DNA for the CDR3: TGTGCCAGCAGCCCGAGACTGGGGTCTGGAGAGACCCAGTACTTC. Protein: CASSPRLGSGETQYF.

This chain connects TRBV1 to TRBJ1-2; the table gives TRBD1 as D, unverified against the DNA. TRBV1 is labeled a pseudogene. CDR3 length equals 19 residues. CDR3 bases: TGCACCAGCAGCCAGACCTCGGGCAGGGGTTTGGTCGGGTTCCATGGCTACACCTTC. It yields the protein CTSSQTSGRGLVGFHGYTF.

The rearrangement joins TRBV7-9 to TRBJ2-7; no reliable D call. The CDR3 spans 14 residues. The germline V and J ends were trimmed by 3 bases and 1 base, with 10 bases remaining between them. The V gene's germline CDR1 is SEHNR and CDR2 FQNEAQ (reference sequence). CDR3 in amino acids: CASSLASGSYEQYF. In DNA form, the CDR3 reads TGTGCCAGCAGCTTGGCCTCAGGTTCCTACGAGCAGTACTTC.

This chain joins TRBV25-1 and TRBJ1-6; D remains ambiguous. This CDR3 contains 13 residues. Germline CDR1 reads MGHDK; CDR2 reads SYGVNS. Trimming stripped 5 bases from V and 7 bases from J, with 9 bases between. The CDR3 DNA reads TGTGCCAGCAGTCCCATTGGGAATTCACCCCTCCACTTT. It encodes CASSPIGNSPLHF.

This chain uses TRBV30 with TRBJ1-1; D unclear. The CDR3 is 14 residues long. V gave up 4 bases and J gave up 0 bases, with 12 bases separating them. Looked up from germline, CDR1 is GTSNPN and CDR2 is SVGIG (reference sequence). DNA of the CDR3: TGTGCCTGGAATGGACTCACGATGAACACTGAAGCTTTCTTT. Its translation is CAWNGLTMNTEAFF.

The J gene is TRBJ2-5, the V gene TRBV20-1; D gene ambiguous. This CDR3 is 11 amino acids long. Per the germline V gene, CDR1 is DFQATT and CDR2 is SNEGSKA (reference sequence). Trimming removed 3 bases at V and 5 bases at J, with 7 bases between. CDR3 amino acids: CSASLAETQYF. CDR3 DNA: TGCAGTGCTAGCCTCGCGGAGACCCAGTACTTC.

V is TRBV7-8 and J is TRBJ2-1; D perhaps matches TRBD1 (6 bases). The V end lost 5 bases, the J end lost 4 bases, and 12 bases lay between the germline ends. In germline, CDR1 is SGHVS, CDR2 FQNEAQ. CDR3 length: 14 amino acids. CDR3 DNA: TGTGCCAGCAGCCTGGGGACAATTTACAATGAGCAGTTCTTC. This codes for CASSLGTIYNEQFF. Supplemented by reference TRBV7-8 and TRBJ2-1, the full variable domain reads GAGVSQSPRYKVAKRGQDVALRCDPISGHVSLFWYQQALGQGPEFLTYFQNEAQLDKSGLPSDRFFAERPEGSVSTLKIQRTQQEDSAVYLCASSLGTIYNEQFFGPGTRLTVL.

The chain joins TRBV4-3 to TRBJ1-5, with 8 positions matching TRBD1. The CDR3 totals 15 residues. CDR1 is LGHNA, CDR2 YSLEER, per germline. Trimming removed 3 bases from V and 5 bases from J; junction bases left unmatched: 6. In nucleotides, the CDR3 is TGCGCCAGCAGCCAGGGAGGACAGGGCTATCAGCCCCAGCATTTT. Translation: CASSQGGQGYQPQHF.

The V and J genes are TRBV7-2 and TRBJ2-7; D not certain. Trimming removed 4 bases at V and 4 bases at J, with 5 bases between. CDR1 and CDR2 from the germline V gene are SGHTA and FQGNSA. The CDR3 sequence is 11 residues long. The CDR3 DNA follows: TGTGCCAGCAGCTACTTGTACGAGCAGTACTTC. Protein sequence: CASSYLYEQYF.

V and J are TRBV27 and TRBJ1-2; D might be TRBD1 (6 bases). Trimming stripped 7 bases from V and 8 bases from J, with 17 bases between. Germline V CDR1 and CDR2: MNHEY, SMNVEV (reference sequence). CDR3 size: 13 residues. The CDR3 DNA follows: TGTGCCAGCATGCGCCAACAGGGAAACGGCTACACCTTC. This sequence encodes CASMRQQGNGYTF.

This clone was recorded a few times. V is TRBV11-3 and J is TRBJ2-2, with 10 bases matching TRBD1. Germline V gives CDR1 SGHNT, CDR2 YENEEA. After removal of 1 base from V and 5 bases from J, the junction contained 13 bases not matched to a gene. The CDR3 runs 19 residues. The CDR3: CASSLGGLRDRGSTGELFF. CDR3 coding DNA: TGTGCCAGCAGCTTAGGGGGGTTACGGGACAGGGGATCGACCGGGGAGCTGTTTTTT.

The chain couples TRBV18 to TRBJ1-5; no definite D call. The CDR3 totals 12 residues. The germline gives CDR1 KGHSH, CDR2 LQKENI. V dropped 5 bases and J dropped 5 bases, with 7 bases sitting between them. The CDR3 coding sequence is TGTGCCAGCTCAGACCAGTATCAGCCCCAGCATTTT. This gives the protein CASSDQYQPQHF.

The chain is built from TRBV28 and TRBJ2-7; D is tentatively TRBD1 or TRBD2 (5 bases each). CDR1 is MDHEN, CDR2 SYDVKM, per germline. The CDR3 loop spans 13 amino acids. Between the trimmed V and J ends, which lost 10 bases and 5 bases, there was a span of 18 bases. CDR3 nucleotide sequence: TGTGCCACCGAGGGACCTAGGCGGAACGAGCAGTACTTC. It yields the protein CATEGPRRNEQYF.

The J gene is TRBJ1-5, the V gene TRBV6-1; TRBD1 matches at 8 bases. There are 13 residues in the CDR3. Germline lookup yields CDR1 MNHNS and CDR2 SASEGT. Unmatched junction bases numbered 4, after V lost 6 bases and J lost 6 bases. The CDR3 protein is CASSPTGVQPQHF. The CDR3 coding sequence is TGTGCCAGCAGCCCGACAGGGGTTCAGCCCCAGCATTTT.

V is TRBV6-6 and J is TRBJ1-1; D gene uncertain. From germline, CDR1 is MNHNY and CDR2 SVGAGI (reference sequence). The CDR3 runs 13 residues. V lost 2 bases and J lost 4, with 8 bases in between. The DNA for the CDR3 is TGTGCCAGCAGTTACATCGCAGGCACTGAAGCTTTCTTT. It encodes CASSYIAGTEAFF.

This clone was counted many times. The chain recombines TRBV5-1 with TRBJ2-2; the D gene could be TRBD1 or TRBD2 (5 bases each). This CDR3 has 14 amino acids. Deletions cut 9 bases from V and 2 bases from J, with 14 bases between. Germline V CDR1 and CDR2: SGHRS, YFSETQ. The CDR3 region is CATREGTNTGELFF. The CDR3 coding sequence is TGCGCCACCCGTGAAGGGACCAACACCGGGGAGCTGTTTTTT.